This is a list of T cell receptor beta chains from one sample in a study of shared T cell receptors in the human thymus. Clones were read by immunoSEQ multiplex PCR, and TCRdb kept only the in-frame ones, dropping some. The profile shows about 540,000 clones, roughly 74% of them singletons. This sample also belongs to another study, concerning human thymus T cells.

The sample was thymocytes. Receptors originate from a boy younger than two with a congenital heart defect. The CDR3 runs from the conserved cysteine through the conserved F or W. A D gene is named only where the DNA matches it firmly. A row's size may be missing; if present it is once, few, many or a size class.

NA	NA	TRBV10-3	TRBJ2-7	CAISPLYEQYF	TGTGCCATCAGTCCCCTTTACGAGCAGTACTTC
TRBD2	NA	TRBV2	TRBJ2-7	CASSGRLSSGRGGQYF	TGTGCCAGCAGCGGCCGACTATCTAGCGGGAGAGGGGGGCAGTACTTC
NA	once	TRBV6-5	TRBJ2-6	CASSYKKSSGANVLTF	TGTGCCAGCAGTTACAAGAAGAGCTCTGGGGCCAACGTCCTGACTTTC
NA	few	TRBV15	TRBJ1-5	CATSRDRTGRSQPQHF	TGTGCCACCAGCAGAGATCGTACAGGGAGAAGCCAGCCCCAGCATTTT
TRBD2	NA	TRBV27	TRBJ2-5	CASSLTSGRTDQYF	TGTGCCAGCAGCCTGACTAGCGGGAGGACCGACCAGTACTTC
NA	few	TRBV4-1	TRBJ2-7	CASSQVGQPSYEQYF	TGCGCCAGCAGCCAAGTCGGACAGCCCTCCTACGAGCAGTACTTC
NA	NA	TRBV29-1	TRBJ2-3	CSEQQEDTQYF	TGCAGCGAGCAACAGGAAGATACGCAGTATTTT
NA	NA	TRBV11-2	TRBJ2-7	CASSLLLGSEAYEQYF	TGTGCCAGCAGCTTGCTCCTGGGGAGCGAAGCCTACGAGCAGTACTTC
NA	NA	TRBV5-1	TRBJ2-1	CASSPEGAYGGKGEQFF	TGCGCCAGCAGCCCCGAGGGAGCCTATGGGGGGAAGGGTGAGCAGTTCTTC
NA	NA	TRBV7-2	TRBJ1-5	CASSLAGSDSNQPQHF	TGTGCCAGCAGCTTAGCGGGCAGTGATAGCAATCAGCCCCAGCATTTT
TRBD2	NA	TRBV7-2	TRBJ2-7	CASSLSGSMYEQYF	TGTGCCAGCAGCTTAAGCGGGAGTATGTACGAGCAGTACTTC
NA	NA	TRBV25-1	TRBJ1-1	CASRTENTEAFF	TGTGCCAGCAGGACAGAGAACACTGAAGCTTTCTTT
NA	NA	TRBV5-6	TRBJ2-3	CASSLVVASRTDTQYF	TGTGCCAGCAGCTTGGTGGTAGCGTCGAGGACAGATACGCAGTATTTT
NA	NA	TRBV27	TRBJ1-2	CASSLFPGRVATGYTF	TGTGCCAGCAGTTTATTTCCCGGCAGGGTTGCGACTGGCTACACCTTC
TRBD1	NA	TRBV18	TRBJ1-1	CASSPRDRGWGTEAFF	TGTGCCAGCTCACCCCGGGACAGGGGTTGGGGCACTGAAGCTTTCTTT
NA	NA	TRBV5-6	TRBJ2-5	CASSLRARRQETQYF	TGTGCCAGCAGCTTAAGGGCGAGGAGGCAAGAGACCCAGTACTTC
TRBD2	NA	TRBV5-1	TRBJ2-1	CASSWGLAEYNEQFF	TGCGCCAGCAGCTGGGGACTAGCGGAATACAATGAGCAGTTCTTC
NA	NA	TRBV4-1	TRBJ2-2	CASSQEKGQHTGELFF	TGCGCCAGCAGCCAAGAGAAGGGGCAGCACACCGGGGAGCTGTTTTTT
TRBD2	NA	TRBV7-9	TRBJ2-1	CASSRPRLAGEQFF	TGTGCCAGCAGCCGTCCCCGACTAGCTGGTGAGCAGTTCTTC
TRBD2	NA	TRBV7-2	TRBJ2-7	CASSLNGVAGVYEQYF	TGTGCCAGCAGCCTTAACGGGGTAGCGGGAGTGTACGAGCAGTACTTC
TRBD2	NA	TRBV25-1	TRBJ2-1	CASTASGRGGPTYNEQFF	TGTGCCAGTACTGCCTCCGGGCGGGGGGGACCGACCTACAATGAGCAGTTCTTC
NA	NA	TRBV27	TRBJ2-3	CASSLRQATLSTSTDTQYF	TGTGCCAGCAGTTTGCGACAGGCGACCCTTTCTACTAGCACAGATACGCAGTATTTT
TRBD2	NA	TRBV10-3	TRBJ2-1	CAISPGTSGRPGYNEQFF	TGTGCCATCAGTCCCGGGACTAGCGGGAGGCCGGGGTACAATGAGCAGTTCTTC
TRBD2	NA	TRBV11-3	TRBJ2-3	CASSPGTSGRVTDTQYF	TGTGCCAGCAGCCCCGGGACTAGCGGGAGGGTTACAGATACGCAGTATTTT
NA	NA	TRBV6-1	TRBJ2-3	CASSEWSGGGVRSTDTQYF	TGTGCCAGCAGTGAATGGTCGGGGGGCGGGGTCCGTAGCACAGATACGCAGTATTTT